The T cell receptor (beta chain) under discussion was sequenced for a study of shared clonotypes between healthy human individuals. Study-wide findings and caveats: A handful of donors held approximately 5% of naive CD4 clonotypes in common.

The assay ran at deep level. Clones were read by immunoSEQ multiplex PCR, and TCRdb kept only the in-frame ones, dropping some. The sample has about 980,000 clones, about 80% seen once; the top ten hold 1.5%. Those who donated were healthy HIV-negative adults, with no recent acute infections or vaccinations reported. Splitting of CD4+ cells produced CD45RA+ naive and CD45RA-negative memory subsets. Comments on this clone: Its antigen is not identified.

The sample was memory CD4+ T cells sorted from blood. Subset here: CD45RA-negative fraction. The clonotype was recovered from a man younger than 35 in good health.

CDR3 nucleotide sequence: TGTGCCATCAGTGAGGGACCGGGGGCCTATGGCTACACCTTC. Amino acids: CAISEGPGAYGYTF. The V gene is TRBV10-3, the J gene TRBJ1-2; TRBD1 is a possible D gene (6 bases). V lost 2 bases, J lost 4 bases, and 11 bases lay in between. From germline, CDR1 is ENHRY and CDR2 SYGVKD. The CDR3 is 14 residues long.